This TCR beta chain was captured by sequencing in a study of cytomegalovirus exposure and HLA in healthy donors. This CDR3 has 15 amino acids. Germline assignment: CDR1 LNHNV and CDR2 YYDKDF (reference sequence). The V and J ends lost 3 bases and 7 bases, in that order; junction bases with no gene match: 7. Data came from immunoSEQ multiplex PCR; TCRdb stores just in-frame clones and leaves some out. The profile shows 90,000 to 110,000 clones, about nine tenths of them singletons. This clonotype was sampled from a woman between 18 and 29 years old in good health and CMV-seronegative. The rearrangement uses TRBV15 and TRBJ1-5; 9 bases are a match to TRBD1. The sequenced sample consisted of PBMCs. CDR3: CATSSSGTGRQPQHF. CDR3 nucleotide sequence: TGTGCCACCAGCAGCTCCGGGACAGGGAGACAGCCCCAGCATTTT.